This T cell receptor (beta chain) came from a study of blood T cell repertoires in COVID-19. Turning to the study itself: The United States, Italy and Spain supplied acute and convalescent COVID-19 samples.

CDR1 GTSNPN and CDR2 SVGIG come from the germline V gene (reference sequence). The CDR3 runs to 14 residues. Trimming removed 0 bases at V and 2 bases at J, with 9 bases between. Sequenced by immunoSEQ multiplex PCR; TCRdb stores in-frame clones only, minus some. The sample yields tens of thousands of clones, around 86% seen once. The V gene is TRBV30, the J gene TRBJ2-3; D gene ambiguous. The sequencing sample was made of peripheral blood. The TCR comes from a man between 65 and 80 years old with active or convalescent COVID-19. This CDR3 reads CAWSVGSYTDTQYF. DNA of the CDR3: TGTGCCTGGAGTGTGGGCAGTTACACAGATACGCAGTATTTT.